This record looks at one T cell receptor beta chain sequence and its context. Its antigen is not identified. This sample is drawn from a study of CD8 T cells in ankylosing spondylitis. Whole-study results and caveats: Relatively rare in peripheral blood, disease-linked clones were also CD8+.

After removal of 0 bases from V and 6 bases from J, the junction contained 9 bases not matched to a gene. There are 16 residues in the CDR3. CDR1 and CDR2 (germline): LNHNV, YYDKDF (reference sequence). One entry per CDR3 protein, called by TCRdb with MiXCR from the 5' RACE reads. There are about 260,000 distinct CDR3 sequences in the sample; around 18% occur only once, and around 8% lies in the top ten. The sequencing sample was made of blood, either unsorted or a sorted T cell fraction (not recorded which). The chain is built from TRBV15 and TRBJ2-3; the match to TRBD2 covers 7 bases. This TCR was sampled from a male donor with ankylosing spondylitis or in good health (not recorded which). The CDR3 here is CATSREGGGFTDTQYF. The CDR3 nucleotides read TGTGCCACCAGCAGAGAGGGGGGGGGGTTCACGGATACGCAGTATTTT.